The entry below describes one T cell receptor (beta chain). The antigen is not known. Assay used: immunoSEQ multiplex PCR; TCRdb lists only in-frame clones, some missing. Of about 110,000 clones in the sample, 70% to 90% were seen once. The CDR3 runs 14 residues. Trimming cost V 2 bases and J 8 bases, with 16 bases left between them. Germline lookup yields CDR1 SGDLS and CDR2 YYNGEE. Each and every patient relapsed after autologous stem cell transplantation, and patients got differing brentuximab vedotin exposure. The sample is drawn from a study of PD-1 blockade in classical Hodgkin lymphoma. Overall study findings and caveats: Exclusion applied to patients who initiated nivolumab less than 1 year following ASCT. Diversity in CD4+ TCRs, unlike that measured in CD8+ TCRs, had risen significantly by C4D1. Baseline TCR diversity was reportedly lower in newly diagnosed patients than healthy donors.

This receptor was obtained from a human donor with classical Hodgkin lymphoma. The material was peripheral blood mononuclear cells (PBMCs), obtained before the second cycle of nivolumab. The gene calls are TRBV9 and TRBJ1-1, with D perhaps matching TRBD1 (6 bases). The CDR3 region is CASSVYRDSAEAFF. The CDR3 DNA reads as TGTGCCAGCAGCGTCTACAGGGATTCAGCGGAAGCTTTCTTT.